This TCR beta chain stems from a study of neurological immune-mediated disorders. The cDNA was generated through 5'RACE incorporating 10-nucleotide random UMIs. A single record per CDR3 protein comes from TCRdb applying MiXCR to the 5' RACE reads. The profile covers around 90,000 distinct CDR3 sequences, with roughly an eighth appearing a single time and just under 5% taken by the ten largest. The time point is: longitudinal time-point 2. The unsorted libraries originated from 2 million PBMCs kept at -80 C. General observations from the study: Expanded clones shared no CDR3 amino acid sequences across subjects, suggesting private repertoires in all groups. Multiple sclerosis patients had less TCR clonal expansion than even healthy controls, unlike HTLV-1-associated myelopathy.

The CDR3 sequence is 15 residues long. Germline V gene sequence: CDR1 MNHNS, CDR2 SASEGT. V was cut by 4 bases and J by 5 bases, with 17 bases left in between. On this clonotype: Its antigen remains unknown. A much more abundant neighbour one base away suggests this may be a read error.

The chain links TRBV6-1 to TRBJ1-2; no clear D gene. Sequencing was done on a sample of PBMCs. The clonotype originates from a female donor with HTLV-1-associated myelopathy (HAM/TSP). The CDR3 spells CASSGTPRRHYGYTF. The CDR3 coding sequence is TGTGCCAGCAGTGGAACTCCCCGCAGGCATTATGGCTACACCTTC.